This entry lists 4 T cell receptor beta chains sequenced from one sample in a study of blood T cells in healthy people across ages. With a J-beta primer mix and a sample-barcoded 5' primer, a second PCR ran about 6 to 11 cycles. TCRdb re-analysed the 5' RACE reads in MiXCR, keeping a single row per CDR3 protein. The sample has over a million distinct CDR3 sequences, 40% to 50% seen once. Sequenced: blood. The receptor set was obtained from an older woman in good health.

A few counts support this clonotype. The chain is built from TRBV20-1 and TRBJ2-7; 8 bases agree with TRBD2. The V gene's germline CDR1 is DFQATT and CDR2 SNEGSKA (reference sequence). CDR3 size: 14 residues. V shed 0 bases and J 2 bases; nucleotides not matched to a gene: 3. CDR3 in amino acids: CSARESSGTYEQYF. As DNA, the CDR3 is TGCAGTGCTAGAGAGAGTAGCGGGACCTACGAGCAGTACTTC.

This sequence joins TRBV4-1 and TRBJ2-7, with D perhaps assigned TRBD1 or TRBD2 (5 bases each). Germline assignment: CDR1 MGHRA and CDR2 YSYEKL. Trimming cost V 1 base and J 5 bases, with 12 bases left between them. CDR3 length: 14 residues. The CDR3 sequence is CASSQVGQGDEQYF. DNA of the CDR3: TGCGCCAGCAGCCAAGTGGGCCAGGGAGACGAGCAGTACTTC.

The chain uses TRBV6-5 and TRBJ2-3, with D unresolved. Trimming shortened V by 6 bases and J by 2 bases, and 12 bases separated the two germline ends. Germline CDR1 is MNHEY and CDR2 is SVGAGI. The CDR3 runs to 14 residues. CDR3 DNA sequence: TGTGCCAGCAGCCACGGAGAAAACACAGATACGCAGTATTTT. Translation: CASSHGENTDTQYF.

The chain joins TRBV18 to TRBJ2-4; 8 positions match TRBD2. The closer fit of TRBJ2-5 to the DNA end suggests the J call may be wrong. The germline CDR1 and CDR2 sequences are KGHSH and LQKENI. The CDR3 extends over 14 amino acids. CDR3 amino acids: CASSPNSGGETQYF. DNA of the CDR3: TGTGCCAGCTCACCCAATTCGGGAGGGGAGACCCAGTACTTC.